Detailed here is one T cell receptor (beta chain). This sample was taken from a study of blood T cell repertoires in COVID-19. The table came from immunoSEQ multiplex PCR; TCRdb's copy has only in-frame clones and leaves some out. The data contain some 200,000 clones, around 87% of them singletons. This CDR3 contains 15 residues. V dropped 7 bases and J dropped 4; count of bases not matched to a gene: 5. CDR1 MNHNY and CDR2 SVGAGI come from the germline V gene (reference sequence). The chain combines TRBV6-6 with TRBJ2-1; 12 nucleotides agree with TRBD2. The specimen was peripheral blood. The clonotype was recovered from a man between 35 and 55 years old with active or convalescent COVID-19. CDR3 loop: CASITSGGTYNEQFF. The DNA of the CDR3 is TGTGCCAGCATTACTAGCGGGGGGACGTACAATGAGCAGTTCTTC.